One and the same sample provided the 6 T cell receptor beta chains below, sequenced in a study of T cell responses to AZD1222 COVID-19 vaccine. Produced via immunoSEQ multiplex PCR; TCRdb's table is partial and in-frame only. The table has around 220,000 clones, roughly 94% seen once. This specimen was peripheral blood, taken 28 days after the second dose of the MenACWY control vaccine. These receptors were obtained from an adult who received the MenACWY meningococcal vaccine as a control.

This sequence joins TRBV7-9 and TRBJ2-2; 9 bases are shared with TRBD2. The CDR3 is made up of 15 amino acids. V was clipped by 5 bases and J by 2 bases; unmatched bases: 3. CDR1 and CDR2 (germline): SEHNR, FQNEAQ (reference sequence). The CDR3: CASSRSGGNTGELFF. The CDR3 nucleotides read TGTGCCAGCAGCCGTAGCGGGGGAAACACCGGGGAGCTGTTTTTT.

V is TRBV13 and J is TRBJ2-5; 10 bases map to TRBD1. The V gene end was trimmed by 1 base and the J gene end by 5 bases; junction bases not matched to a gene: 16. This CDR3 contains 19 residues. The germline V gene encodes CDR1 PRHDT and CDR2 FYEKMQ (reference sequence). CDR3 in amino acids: CASSLVGWMGTGAEETQYF. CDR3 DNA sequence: TGTGCCAGCAGCTTAGTTGGTTGGATGGGGACAGGGGCCGAGGAGACCCAGTACTTC.

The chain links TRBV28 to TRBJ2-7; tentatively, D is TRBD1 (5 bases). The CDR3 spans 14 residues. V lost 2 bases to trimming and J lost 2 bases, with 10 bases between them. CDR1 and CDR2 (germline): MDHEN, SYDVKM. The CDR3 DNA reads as TGTGCCAGCAGTTTACTCAGGGCTGCCTACGAGCAGTACTTC. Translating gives CASSLLRAAYEQYF.

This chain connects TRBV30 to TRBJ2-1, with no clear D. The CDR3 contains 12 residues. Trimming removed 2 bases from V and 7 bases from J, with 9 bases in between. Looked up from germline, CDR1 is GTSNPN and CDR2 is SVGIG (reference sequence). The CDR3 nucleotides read TGTGCCTGGAGTATCCTATCAAATGAGCAGTTCTTC. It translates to CAWSILSNEQFF. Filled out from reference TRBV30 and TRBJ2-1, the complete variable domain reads SQTIHQWPATLVQPVGSPLSLECTVEGTSNPNLYWYRQAAGRGLQLLFYSVGIGQISSEVPQNLSASRPQDRQFILSSKKLLLSDSGFYLCAWSILSNEQFFGPGTRLTVL.

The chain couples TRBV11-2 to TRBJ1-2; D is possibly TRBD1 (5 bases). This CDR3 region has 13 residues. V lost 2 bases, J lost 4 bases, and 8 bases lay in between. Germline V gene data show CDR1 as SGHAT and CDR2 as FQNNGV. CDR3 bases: TGTGCCAGCAGCTTAAGGGGATCCTATGGCTACACCTTC. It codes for CASSLRGSYGYTF.

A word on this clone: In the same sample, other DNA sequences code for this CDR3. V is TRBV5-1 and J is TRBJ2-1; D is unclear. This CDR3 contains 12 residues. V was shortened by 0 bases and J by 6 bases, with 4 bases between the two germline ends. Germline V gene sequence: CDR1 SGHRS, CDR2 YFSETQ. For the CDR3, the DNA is TGCGCCAGCAGCTTGGACCTCAATGAGCAGTTCTTC. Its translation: CASSLDLNEQFF.